The clone carrying this T cell receptor (beta chain) is labeled medium-sized. Its antigen is unidentified. This sample was taken from a study of T cell repertoires in aging, cancer and after chemotherapy. Study details: Donors were grouped into six age bands spanning 30 or younger through 70 or older. General observations from the study: In healthy donors, age-related TCR diversity loss mainly reflected lost richness. Untreated cancer patients had significantly lower blood TCR diversity than age-matched healthy donors.

Rearranged V-D-J TRB sequences were amplified with a mixed TRB-A/B primer pool. TCRdb used MiXCR to reprocess the multiplex PCR reads, holding one entry per CDR3 protein. This table holds some 6,700 distinct CDR3 sequences, around 36% found once. TCR beta rearrangements were amplified from peripheral blood genomic DNA. The CDR3 loop spans 15 amino acids. The germline V gene encodes CDR1 MNHNY and CDR2 SVGAGI (reference sequence). Between the trimmed V and J ends, which lost 7 bases and 7 bases, there was a span of 19 bases. This clonotype was sampled from a human donor in good health. The chain recombines TRBV6-6 with TRBJ2-2; D call uncertain. Source material: blood. Written as DNA, the CDR3 is TGTGCCAGCATCCTAAGGGTTGTGAGAGGCGGGGAGCTGTTTTTT. Translating gives CASILRVVRGGELFF.